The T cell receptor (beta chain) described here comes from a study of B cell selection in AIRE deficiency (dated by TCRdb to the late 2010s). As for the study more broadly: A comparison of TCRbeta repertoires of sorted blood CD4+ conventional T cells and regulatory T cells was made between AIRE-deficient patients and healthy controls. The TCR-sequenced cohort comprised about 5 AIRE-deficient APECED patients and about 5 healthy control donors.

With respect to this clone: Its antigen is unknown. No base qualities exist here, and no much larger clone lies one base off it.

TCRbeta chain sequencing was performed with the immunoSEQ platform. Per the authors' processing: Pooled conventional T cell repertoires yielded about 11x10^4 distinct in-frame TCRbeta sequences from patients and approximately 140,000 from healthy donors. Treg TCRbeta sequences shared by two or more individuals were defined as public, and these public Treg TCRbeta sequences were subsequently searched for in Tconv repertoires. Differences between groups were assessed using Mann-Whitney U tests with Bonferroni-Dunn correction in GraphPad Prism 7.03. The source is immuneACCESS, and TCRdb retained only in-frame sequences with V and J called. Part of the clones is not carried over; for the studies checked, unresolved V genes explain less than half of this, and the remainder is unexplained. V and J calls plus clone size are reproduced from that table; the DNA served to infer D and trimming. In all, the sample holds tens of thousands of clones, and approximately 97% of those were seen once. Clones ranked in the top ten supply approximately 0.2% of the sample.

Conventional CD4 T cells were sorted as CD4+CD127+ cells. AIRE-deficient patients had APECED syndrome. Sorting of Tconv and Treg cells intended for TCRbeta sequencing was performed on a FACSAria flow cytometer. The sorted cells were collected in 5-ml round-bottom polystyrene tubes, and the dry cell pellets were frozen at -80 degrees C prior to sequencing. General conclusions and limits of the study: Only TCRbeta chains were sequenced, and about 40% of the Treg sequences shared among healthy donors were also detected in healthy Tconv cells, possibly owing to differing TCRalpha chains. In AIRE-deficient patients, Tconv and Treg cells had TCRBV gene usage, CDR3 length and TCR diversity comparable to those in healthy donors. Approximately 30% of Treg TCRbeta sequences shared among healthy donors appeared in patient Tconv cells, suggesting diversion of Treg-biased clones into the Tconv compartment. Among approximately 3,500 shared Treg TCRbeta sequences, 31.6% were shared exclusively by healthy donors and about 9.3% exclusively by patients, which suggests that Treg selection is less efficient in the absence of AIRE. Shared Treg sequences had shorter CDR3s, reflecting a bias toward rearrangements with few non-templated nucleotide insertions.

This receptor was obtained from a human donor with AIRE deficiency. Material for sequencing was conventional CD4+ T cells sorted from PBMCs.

CDR3 sequence: CASSFWTGGAYREETQYF. The base sequence is TGTGCCAGTAGTTTTTGGACAGGGGGCGCCTATCGTGAAGAGACCCAGTACTTC. Here the chain combines TRBV19 and TRBJ2-5, and 11 junction bases match TRBD1. Trimmed from V: 5 bases; trimmed from J: 3 bases; junction bases lacking a gene match: 14. The CDR3, cysteine through phenylalanine, is 18 amino acids long. Left in the record is the CDR3 DNA by itself, 54 bases read in frame from the first base. Taken from the germline V gene (reference sequence), the CDR1 and CDR2 loops are LNHDA and SQIVND. The full variable domain, with segments outside the CDR3 supplied by the reference TRBV19 and TRBJ2-5 proteins, appears as DGGITQSPKYLFRKEGQNVTLSCEQNLNHDAMYWYRQDPGQGLRLIYYSQIVNDFQKGDIAEGYSVSREKKESFPLTVTSAQKNPTAFYLCASSFWTGGAYREETQYFGPGTRLLVL.